Listed below are T cell receptor beta chains from one sample, sequenced in a study of OX40 agonist ivuxolimab in advanced cancers. TCRdb's copy holds only in-frame clones and misses some; the assay was immunoSEQ multiplex PCR. The table includes tens of thousands of clones, 88% detected once. Source: CD4+ or CD8+ T cells sorted from blood, taken in a trial of the OX40 agonist ivuxolimab. The receptors stem from an adult with an advanced solid tumor such as melanoma, head and neck, liver or kidney cancer. Each CDR3 is given with its conserved first and last residue. The D gene is left open where the match is weak. Only part of the rows carry a size: once, few, many, or a class if the clone is expanded.

v_gene: TRBV30
d_gene: TRBD2
j_gene: TRBJ2-7
abundance: NA
CDR3nt: TGTGCCTGGAAACCCCCGGGACTAGCAGCTTCCGAGCAGTACTTC
CDR3aa: CAWKPPGLAASEQYF

v_gene: TRBV5-1
d_gene: TRBD1
j_gene: TRBJ1-1
abundance: NA
CDR3nt: TGCGCCAGCAGCAGAAAACAGGGGGGCGGCACTGAAGCTTTCTTT
CDR3aa: CASSRKQGGGTEAFF

v_gene: TRBV9
d_gene: TRBD2
j_gene: TRBJ2-3
abundance: NA
CDR3nt: TGTGCCAGCAGCGTAGTGGCGGGAGGGCCCGCAGATACGCAGTATTTT
CDR3aa: CASSVVAGGPADTQYF

v_gene: TRBV7-9
d_gene: NA
j_gene: TRBJ2-7
abundance: NA
CDR3nt: TGTGCCAGCAGTCCTTCCTCCTACGAGCAGTACTTC
CDR3aa: CASSPSSYEQYF

v_gene: TRBV19
d_gene: TRBD1
j_gene: TRBJ2-7
abundance: NA
CDR3nt: TGTGCCAGTAGTGCCTCTGACAGGGGGACTGCTAGCGAGCAGTACTTC
CDR3aa: CASSASDRGTASEQYF

v_gene: TRBV30
d_gene: NA
j_gene: TRBJ1-1
abundance: NA
CDR3nt: TGTGCCTGGAGCAAAGGGTCAGTTGAAGCTTTCTTT
CDR3aa: CAWSKGSVEAFF

v_gene: TRBV11-2
d_gene: TRBD2
j_gene: TRBJ2-1
abundance: NA
CDR3nt: TGTGCCAGCAGCTTACTAGCGGGAGGTGAGCAGTTCTTC
CDR3aa: CASSLLAGGEQFF

v_gene: TRBV19
d_gene: NA
j_gene: TRBJ2-1
abundance: NA
CDR3nt: TGTGCCTCCCGTGTAGGTCGTTTTTCGGAACAGTTCTTC
CDR3aa: CASRVGRFSEQFF

v_gene: TRBV7-9
d_gene: NA
j_gene: TRBJ1-5
abundance: NA
CDR3nt: TGTGCCAGCAGCTCGGTTGACCAGCCCCAGCATTTT
CDR3aa: CASSSVDQPQHF

v_gene: TRBV30
d_gene: NA
j_gene: TRBJ2-1
abundance: NA
CDR3nt: TGTGCCTGCGACTGGTACAATGAGCAGTTCTTC
CDR3aa: CACDWYNEQFF

v_gene: TRBV9
d_gene: TRBD2
j_gene: TRBJ2-7
abundance: NA
CDR3nt: TGTGCCAGCAGCGTTGGGAGGGGTGTCGGCTACGAGCAGTACTTC
CDR3aa: CASSVGRGVGYEQYF

v_gene: TRBV7-8
d_gene: NA
j_gene: TRBJ2-6
abundance: once
CDR3nt: TGTGCCAGCAGCTTACTTTTGACAAGCTCTGGGGCCAACGTCCTGACTTTC
CDR3aa: CASSLLLTSSGANVLTF

v_gene: TRBV6-6
d_gene: TRBD1
j_gene: TRBJ1-5
abundance: NA
CDR3nt: TGTGCCAGCAGAACGGACAGGGTACAGCCCCAGCATTTT
CDR3aa: CASRTDRVQPQHF

v_gene: TRBV5-1
d_gene: TRBD2
j_gene: TRBJ2-7
abundance: NA
CDR3nt: TGCGCCAGCAGCCCGACTAGCGGGGCCCCCTACGAGCAGTACTTC
CDR3aa: CASSPTSGAPYEQYF

v_gene: TRBV4-1
d_gene: TRBD1
j_gene: TRBJ2-7
abundance: once
CDR3nt: TGCGCCAGGGGGGGACAGGGGGAATACGAGCAGTACTTC
CDR3aa: CARGGQGEYEQYF

v_gene: TRBV7-8
d_gene: NA
j_gene: TRBJ2-2
abundance: once
CDR3nt: TGTGCCAGCAGTCCAATGGGCGGGGTCACCGGGGAGCTGTTTTTT
CDR3aa: CASSPMGGVTGELFF

v_gene: TRBV28
d_gene: TRBD2
j_gene: TRBJ2-7
abundance: NA
CDR3nt: TGTGCCAGCACCTTAGCGGGCCTCTCCTACGAGCAGTACTTC
CDR3aa: CASTLAGLSYEQYF

v_gene: TRBV5-1
d_gene: TRBD2
j_gene: TRBJ2-1
abundance: NA
CDR3nt: TGCGCCAGGGGGACTAGCGGGAGGGCTGAGCAGTTCTTC
CDR3aa: CARGTSGRAEQFF

v_gene: TRBV7-9
d_gene: TRBD1
j_gene: TRBJ2-5
abundance: NA
CDR3nt: TGTGCCAGCAGCTCGACAGGGTCCAGGGAGACCCAGTACTTC
CDR3aa: CASSSTGSRETQYF

v_gene: TRBV25-1
d_gene: NA
j_gene: TRBJ2-7
abundance: once
CDR3nt: TGTGCCAGCAGTGCAACTTCGGGGGTGGGGAGAAAACCCTACGAGCAGTACTTC
CDR3aa: CASSATSGVGRKPYEQYF

v_gene: TRBV6-4
d_gene: TRBD1
j_gene: TRBJ1-2
abundance: NA
CDR3nt: TGTGCCAGCAGATCTACAGGGGATACTAACTATGGCTACACCTTC
CDR3aa: CASRSTGDTNYGYTF

v_gene: TRBV7-9
d_gene: NA
j_gene: TRBJ1-6
abundance: NA
CDR3nt: TGTGCCAGCAGCTTAGAACCAAAGGGTTCACCCCTCCACTTT
CDR3aa: CASSLEPKGSPLHF

v_gene: TRBV30
d_gene: NA
j_gene: TRBJ2-3
abundance: NA
CDR3nt: TGTGCCTGGAGTGTACTCGAATCGGCAGATACGCAGTATTTT
CDR3aa: CAWSVLESADTQYF

v_gene: TRBV18
d_gene: NA
j_gene: TRBJ2-6
abundance: NA
CDR3nt: TGTGCCAGCTCACCACGGACCACGCAGGGGTCTGGGGCCAACGTCCTGACTTTC
CDR3aa: CASSPRTTQGSGANVLTF

v_gene: TRBV5-6
d_gene: TRBD1
j_gene: TRBJ2-1
abundance: once
CDR3nt: TGTGCCAGCAGGGGGGAAGACAGGGACGTCAATGAGCAGTTCTTC
CDR3aa: CASRGEDRDVNEQFF

v_gene: TRBV19
d_gene: TRBD2
j_gene: TRBJ2-2
abundance: NA
CDR3nt: TGTGCCAGTAGTATAGGCCTAGCGGGAGCGGGCGGGGAGCTGTTTTTT
CDR3aa: CASSIGLAGAGGELFF

v_gene: TRBV7-8
d_gene: TRBD1
j_gene: TRBJ1-4
abundance: NA
CDR3nt: TGTGCCAGCAGCTTAGTCCGGCGACAGGGAAGAGTGGCTAATGAAAAACTGTTTTTT
CDR3aa: CASSLVRRQGRVANEKLFF

v_gene: TRBV28
d_gene: NA
j_gene: TRBJ2-5
abundance: NA
CDR3nt: TGTGCCAGCAGTCCTTCACGGAGGGGAGGAGAGACCCAGTACTTC
CDR3aa: CASSPSRRGGETQYF